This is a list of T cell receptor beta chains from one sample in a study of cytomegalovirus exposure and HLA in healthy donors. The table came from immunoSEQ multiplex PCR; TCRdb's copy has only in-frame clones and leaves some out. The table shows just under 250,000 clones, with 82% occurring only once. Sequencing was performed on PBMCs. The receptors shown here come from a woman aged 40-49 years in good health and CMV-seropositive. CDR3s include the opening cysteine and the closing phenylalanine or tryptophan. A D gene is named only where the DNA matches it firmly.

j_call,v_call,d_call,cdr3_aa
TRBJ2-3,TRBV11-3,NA,CASSLGRAGTQYF
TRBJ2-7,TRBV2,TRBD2,CASQGGLAGRKSYEQYF
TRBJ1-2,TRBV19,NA,CASSQGTGLSLYGYTF
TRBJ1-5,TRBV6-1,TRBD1,CASTPGTDSNQPQHF
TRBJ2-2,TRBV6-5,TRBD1,CASTRQGLIGELFF
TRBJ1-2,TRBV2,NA,CASSDRGWNGYTF
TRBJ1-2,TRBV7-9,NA,CSSSSGGGYTF
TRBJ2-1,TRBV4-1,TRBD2,CASSQAPRTSGNNEQFF
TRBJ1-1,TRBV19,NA,CASSIQGLGTEAFF
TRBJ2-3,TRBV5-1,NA,CASSISGTSTDTQYF
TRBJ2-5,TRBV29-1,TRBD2,CSVRDYQETQYF
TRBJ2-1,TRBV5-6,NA,CASSLALLRNEQFF
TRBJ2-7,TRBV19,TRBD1,CASSTPGGYHEQYF
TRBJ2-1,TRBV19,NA,CASSTRVSSYNEQFF
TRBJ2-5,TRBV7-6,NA,CASSLDQGQETQYF
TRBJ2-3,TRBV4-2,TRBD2,CASSQASGNTDTQYF
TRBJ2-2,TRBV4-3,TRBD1,CASSQEGTGLRAGELFF
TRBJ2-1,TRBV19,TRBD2,CASSPPLTPWTSGRVNEQFF
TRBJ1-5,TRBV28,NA,CASSLGQGNQPQHF
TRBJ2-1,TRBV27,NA,CASSLGRPYNEQFF
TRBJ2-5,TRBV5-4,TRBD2,CASSLAGSGGVETQYF
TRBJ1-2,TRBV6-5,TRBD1,CASSYSGGGTVYGYTF
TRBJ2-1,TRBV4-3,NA,CASSQVSVNEQFF
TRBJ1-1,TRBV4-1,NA,CASSQEPGMNTEAFF
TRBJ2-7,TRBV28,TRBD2,CASSFAGGPREQYF
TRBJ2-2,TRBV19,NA,CASSNQGTGELFF
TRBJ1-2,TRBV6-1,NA,CASSEGQDYGYTF
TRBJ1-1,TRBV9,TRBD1,CASSANRGGGTEAFF
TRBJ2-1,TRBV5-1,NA,CASSLQDYNEQFF
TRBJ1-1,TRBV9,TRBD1,CASSASTGTVNTEAFF
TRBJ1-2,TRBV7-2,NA,CASSLGLTYGYTF
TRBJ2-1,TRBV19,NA,CASSVGGTPIEQFF
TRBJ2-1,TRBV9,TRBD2,CASSGGLARHEQFF
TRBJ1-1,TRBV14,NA,CASSQTGNTEAFF
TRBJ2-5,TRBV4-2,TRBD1,CASSHPGGDRGPGETQYF
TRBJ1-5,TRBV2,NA,CASSDSGSLNQPQHF
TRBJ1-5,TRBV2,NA,CASSRTAQPQHF
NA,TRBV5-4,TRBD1,CASSGGQANSYEQYF
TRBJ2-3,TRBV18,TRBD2,CASSPVIIAGGDTQYF
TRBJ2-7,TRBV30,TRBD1,CAWALGTGIYEQYF
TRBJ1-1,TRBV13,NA,CASSPLGAGEEAFF
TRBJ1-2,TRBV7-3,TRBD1,CASSKGADNYGYTF
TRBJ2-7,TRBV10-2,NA,CASGFREQYF
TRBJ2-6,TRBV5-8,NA,CASSLGHPGANVLTF
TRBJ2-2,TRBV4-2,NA,CASSPHGRGGELFF
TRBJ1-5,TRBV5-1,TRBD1,CASSLGGQGNQPQHF
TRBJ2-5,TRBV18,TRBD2,CASSPETSGSGQETQYF
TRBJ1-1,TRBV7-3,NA,CASSSVNSGTEAFF
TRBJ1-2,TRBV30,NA,CAWSVIGDRSYGYTF
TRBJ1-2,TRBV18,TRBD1,CASSQRTGLNYGYTF
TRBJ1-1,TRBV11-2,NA,CASSLEPVNTEAFF
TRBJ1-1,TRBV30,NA,CAWSRRQNTEAFF
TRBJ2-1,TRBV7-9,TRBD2,CASSWGGYNEQFF
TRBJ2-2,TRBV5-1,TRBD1,CASSRDRGGTGELFF